The 30 T cell receptor beta chains below come from one sample, sequenced in a study of cytomegalovirus exposure and HLA in healthy donors. Here immunoSEQ multiplex PCR was the method, and the copy in TCRdb shows in-frame clones only, minus some. Found here are about 280,000 clones, more than 75% of them singletons; the top ten hold about 0.86%. Sequenced sample: PBMCs. The origin of the receptors is a woman in her late teens or twenties in good health and CMV-seronegative.

CDR3 amino acids: CASSLRGRQDTQYF. The CDR3 coding sequence is TGTGCCAGCAGTTTAAGGGGGCGTCAAGATACGCAGTATTTT. The J gene is TRBJ2-3, the V gene TRBV28, with 7 bases fitting TRBD1. Per the germline V gene, CDR1 is MDHEN and CDR2 is SYDVKM. V trimming: 2 bases; J trimming: 5 bases; junction bases outside the gene matches: 4. This CDR3 is 14 amino acids long.

As for this clone: The same CDR3 is also encoded by other DNA sequences in this sample. The chain combines TRBV18 with TRBJ2-7; D is perhaps TRBD1 (5 bases). Germline V gives CDR1 KGHSH, CDR2 LQKENI. The V and J ends lost 2 bases and 4 bases respectively, with 9 bases between them. The CDR3 runs 13 residues. This CDR3 is CASSPAGIYEQYF. CDR3 coding DNA: TGTGCCAGCTCACCAGCAGGGATATACGAGCAGTACTTC.

J is TRBJ2-3 and V is TRBV7-2; the match to TRBD2 covers 8 bases. This CDR3 region has 13 residues. Germline assignment: CDR1 SGHTA and CDR2 FQGNSA. V gave up 5 bases and J gave up 7 bases; unmatched junction bases: 5. CDR3 in amino acids: CASSPGGRYTQYF. The CDR3 DNA follows: TGTGCCAGCAGCCCGGGGGGGAGGTATACGCAGTATTTT.

The V gene is TRBV2, the J gene TRBJ2-7, with 11 bases identical to TRBD1. The germline CDR1 and CDR2 sequences are SNHLY and FYNNEI. The CDR3 covers 15 residues. V shed 6 bases and J 5 bases; nucleotides not matched to a gene: 9. CDR3 DNA sequence: TGTGCCAGCAGCGAAACCGGGACAGGGGGGCACGAGCAGTACTTC. This encodes CASSETGTGGHEQYF.

The chain uses TRBV15 and TRBJ2-7, with 9 bases lining up with TRBD2. Germline CDR1 and CDR2: LNHNV and YYDKDF (reference sequence). V was clipped by 0 bases and J by 4 bases; unmatched bases: 7. The CDR3 runs 16 residues. The CDR3 DNA follows: TGTGCCACCAGCAGAGAGTTGGGCGGGAGGGATTACGAGCAGTACTTC. Amino acid sequence: CATSRELGGRDYEQYF. The full variable domain, its missing parts supplied by reference TRBV15 and TRBJ2-7, is DAMVIQNPRYQVTQFGKPVTLSCSQTLNHNVMYWYQQKSSQAPKLLFHYYDKDFNNEADTPDNFQSRRPNTSFCFLDIRSPGLGDTAMYLCATSRELGGRDYEQYFGPGTRLTVT.

This clone was counted a single time. CDR3 bases: TGTGCCAGCTCACCAAACCCGACAGGGACTGGGGCCAACGTCCTGACTTTC. Translation gives CASSPNPTGTGANVLTF. The V gene is TRBV18, the J gene TRBJ2-6, with 7 bases aligning to TRBD1. This CDR3 has 17 amino acids. CDR1 is KGHSH, CDR2 LQKENI, per germline. The J segment lost 2 bases and the V segment lost 2 bases, leaving 6 bases of the junction unmatched.

This clone was detected only once. The V gene is TRBV4-3, the J gene TRBJ2-6, with 8 bases identical to TRBD2. The CDR3 covers 18 residues. Germline lookup yields CDR1 LGHNA and CDR2 YSLEER. Trimming at V came to 0 bases and at J to 0 bases, leaving 4 bases not matched to a gene. The CDR3, as DNA: TGCGCCAGCAGCCAAGACGGGGGGGAAAGCTCTGGGGCCAACGTCCTGACTTTC. Residues: CASSQDGGESSGANVLTF.

The rearrangement links TRBV15 to TRBJ1-4; 10 bases align to TRBD1. CDR1 and CDR2 from the germline V gene are LNHNV and YYDKDF (reference sequence). V gave up 4 bases and J gave up 5 bases; unmatched junction bases: 13. The CDR3 sequence is 18 residues long. The chain's CDR3 is CATSMGRDRGVANEKLFF. The CDR3 DNA follows: TGTGCCACCAGCATGGGCCGGGACAGGGGAGTGGCGAATGAAAAACTGTTTTTT.

Only a few counts were recorded for this clone. The chain is built from TRBV5-6 and TRBJ1-2; 7 bases are shared with TRBD1. Germline CDR1 reads SGHDT; CDR2 reads YYEEEE. The CDR3 loop spans 14 amino acids. With V trimmed by 1 base and J by 4 bases, 4 bases remained unmatched. The DNA of the CDR3 is TGTGCCAGCAGCTTGCCGGGACAGACCTATGGCTACACCTTC. This encodes CASSLPGQTYGYTF. Filled out from reference TRBV5-6 and TRBJ1-2, the complete variable domain reads DAGVTQSPTHLIKTRGQQVTLRCSPKSGHDTVSWYQQALGQGPQFIFQYYEEEERQRGNFPDRFSGHQFPNYSSELNVNALLLGDSALYLCASSLPGQTYGYTFGSGTRLTVV.

This chain joins TRBV4-3 and TRBJ2-1; 7 nucleotides match TRBD2. The V and J ends lost 0 bases and 6 bases, in that order; junction bases with no gene match: 8. Per the germline V gene, CDR1 is LGHNA and CDR2 is YSLEER. The CDR3 runs 16 residues. The CDR3 DNA follows: TGCGCCAGCAGCCAAGATATGGGCGGGAGTGCCAATGAGCAGTTCTTC. Translation: CASSQDMGGSANEQFF.

This chain joins TRBV11-1 and TRBJ1-1; 9 bases match TRBD1. The V and J ends lost 5 bases and 7 bases, in that order; junction bases with no gene match: 2. This CDR3 spans 12 amino acids. Germline V gene lookup returns CDR1 SGHAT and CDR2 FQDESV (reference sequence). This CDR3 reads CASSRDRDEAFF. The CDR3 bases are TGTGCCAGCAGCCGGGACAGGGATGAAGCTTTCTTT.

J is TRBJ2-7 and V is TRBV28; 7 nucleotides line up with TRBD1. The germline V gene encodes CDR1 MDHEN and CDR2 SYDVKM. V gave up 3 bases and J gave up 2 bases; unmatched junction bases: 7. CDR3 length equals 15 residues. Here the CDR3 DNA reads TGTGCCAGCAGTTTCCCCCGACAGGGCACCTACGAGCAGTACTTC. It is translated as CASSFPRQGTYEQYF.

The gene calls are TRBV5-1 and TRBJ2-2, with TRBD2 matching 8 bases. This CDR3 contains 16 residues. The V and J ends lost 4 bases and 7 bases, in that order; junction bases with no gene match: 12. Per the germline V gene, CDR1 is SGHRS and CDR2 is YFSETQ. The CDR3 region has the DNA TGCGCCAGCAGCGAGCAGATTAGCGGGACGGGCGGGGAGCTGTTTTTT. Translation: CASSEQISGTGGELFF.

J is TRBJ2-7 and V is TRBV6-6, with D perhaps matching TRBD2 (5 bases). V lost 4 bases and J 0 bases, leaving 16 bases between the germline ends. Germline-derived CDR1 and CDR2 are MNHNY and SVGAGI (reference sequence). CDR3 length equals 16 residues. This CDR3 is CASSSGLERSSYEQYF. DNA for the CDR3: TGTGCCAGCAGTTCCGGACTTGAAAGGAGCTCCTACGAGCAGTACTTC.

The V gene is TRBV23-1, the J gene TRBJ1-4; 7 positions match TRBD1. TRBV23-1 is treated as an ORF (open reading frame) with a function not yet certain. CDR3 length: 16 residues. V shed 7 bases, J shed 8 bases, and the junction held 16 bases outside the gene matches. The CDR3 DNA sequence: TGCGCCAGCATCCCACTCCTACAGGGGAACGGGGAAAAACTGTTTTTT. Encoded protein: CASIPLLQGNGEKLFF.

The chain is built from TRBV9 and TRBJ2-3; TRBD2 agrees at 8 bases. After removal of 4 bases from V and 3 bases from J, the junction contained 4 bases not matched to a gene. Looked up from germline, CDR1 is SGDLS and CDR2 is YYNGEE. The CDR3 covers 14 residues. CDR3 in amino acids: CASSLAGGTDTQYF. In DNA form, the CDR3 reads TGTGCCAGCAGCCTGGCGGGAGGTACAGATACGCAGTATTTT.

This chain joins TRBV14 and TRBJ2-7, with 12 bases identical to TRBD2. V dropped 3 bases and J dropped 0; count of bases not matched to a gene: 6. The CDR3 is made up of 17 amino acids. Germline CDR1 is SGHDN and CDR2 is FVKESK. The CDR3 loop reads CASSHVRTSGISYEQYF. In DNA, the CDR3 is TGTGCCAGCAGCCATGTCCGGACTAGCGGGATCTCCTACGAGCAGTACTTC. The complete variable domain, with remaining parts taken from reference TRBV14 and TRBJ2-7, reads EAGVTQFPSHSVIEKGQTVTLRCDPISGHDNLYWYRRVMGKEIKFLLHFVKESKQDESGMPNNRFLAERTGGTYSTLKVQPAELEDSGVYFCASSHVRTSGISYEQYFGPGTRLTVT.

The CDR3 DNA follows: TGTGCCAGCAGCCAAGAGGCAGGGGGCGCCTACGAGCAGTACTTC. This translates into CASSQEAGGAYEQYF. The chain carries TRBV4-2 and TRBJ2-7; TRBD1 agrees at 8 bases. The V gene's germline CDR1 is LGHNA and CDR2 YNFKEQ. V shed 0 bases, J shed 2 bases, and the junction held 3 bases outside the gene matches. The CDR3 extends over 15 amino acids.

The chain couples TRBV7-2 to TRBJ2-7; 7 bases align to TRBD1. Germline lookup yields CDR1 SGHTA and CDR2 FQGNSA. The CDR3 totals 13 residues. V lost 5 bases to trimming and J lost 3 bases; unmatched junction nucleotides: 4. The CDR3 loop is CASSTGQFYEQYF. Here the CDR3 DNA reads TGTGCCAGCAGCACGGGACAGTTCTACGAGCAGTACTTC.

V usage is TRBV5-1 and J usage is TRBJ2-5; 12 bases agree with TRBD1. J gave up 4 bases and V 0 bases, and 7 bases lay outside the gene matches. Germline loops: CDR1 SGHRS, CDR2 YFSETQ. CDR3 size: 17 residues. As DNA, the CDR3 is TGCGCCAGCAGCTTGGCAACCGGGACAGGGGGCCGAGAGACCCAGTACTTC. This sequence encodes CASSLATGTGGRETQYF.

In the case of this clone: Relative to the germline gene, one junction end is altered; a read error may explain this. V is TRBV4-2 and J is TRBJ2-3; D unresolved. Germline values: CDR1 LGHNA, CDR2 YNFKEQ. There are 14 residues in the CDR3. DNA for the CDR3: TGTGCCAGCAGCCAAGACGTCGATCTCGTGCGTCCGCATTTT. Its protein product is CASSQDVDLVRPHF.

The J gene is TRBJ2-6, the V gene TRBV27; a possible D gene is TRBD2 (5 bases). CDR3 length equals 16 residues. Trimming removed 6 bases at V and 1 base at J, with 13 bases between. Germline CDR1 reads MNHEY; CDR2 reads SMNVEV (reference sequence). DNA for the CDR3: TGTGCCAGCAGACGAACCGGGGTTTCTGGGGCCAACGTCCTGACTTTC. Its protein product is CASRRTGVSGANVLTF.

This clone was counted a single time. This rearrangement joins TRBV9 to TRBJ1-4, with 8 bases that match TRBD1. CDR3 length: 16 residues. CDR1 and CDR2 (germline): SGDLS, YYNGEE. The trim removed 4 bases at V and 4 bases at J, leaving 9 bases unmatched. CDR3 amino acids: CASSFGDRGLNEKLFF. DNA for the CDR3: TGTGCCAGCAGCTTTGGCGACAGGGGACTTAATGAAAAACTGTTTTTT. The full variable domain, rest sourced from reference TRBV9 and TRBJ1-4, is DSGVTQTPKHLITATGQRVTLRCSPRSGDLSVYWYQQSLDQGLQFLIQYYNGEERAKGNILERFSAQQFPDLHSELNLSSLELGDSALYFCASSFGDRGLNEKLFFGSGTQLSVL.

In this sample, this clone turned up once. The chain combines TRBV7-9 with TRBJ1-2; D is uncertain. Germline CDR1 is SEHNR and CDR2 is FQNEAQ (reference sequence). This CDR3 spans 14 amino acids. V shed 0 bases and J shed 5 bases, with 10 bases lying between them. This CDR3 is CASSLAMREYGYTF. CDR3 bases: TGTGCCAGCAGCTTAGCGATGAGGGAATATGGCTACACCTTC.

Note on this clone: Its ends do not fully match the called genes, so a read error is possible. The chain couples TRBV2 to TRBJ1-2; 10 nucleotides align to TRBD1. Germline V gives CDR1 SNHLY, CDR2 FYNNEI. The CDR3 loop spans 13 amino acids. The CDR3 coding sequence is TGTGCCAGCAGTGAAGCGGGGGGACAGGGGAAAGGCTTC. Translating gives CASSEAGGQGKGF.

The rearrangement joins TRBV9 to TRBJ1-2; D is unclear. The germline gives CDR1 SGDLS, CDR2 YYNGEE. The CDR3 contains 12 residues. V was pared by 4 bases and J by 7 bases, with 11 bases between. The CDR3 nucleotides read TGTGCCAGCAGCCCTCCTCAGGTTGGCTACACCTTC. Protein sequence: CASSPPQVGYTF.

This chain links TRBV10-1 with TRBJ2-4, with 7 bases fitting TRBD2. The CDR3 is made up of 13 amino acids. J was trimmed by 2 bases and V by 9 bases; bases with no gene match: 4. CDR1 is WNHNN, CDR2 SYGVQD, per germline (reference sequence). The CDR3 DNA reads TGCGCCAGGGGGAGGGGTACCAAAAACATTCAGTACTTC. Translated, it gives CARGRGTKNIQYF.

This chain links TRBV23-1 with TRBJ1-1, with unresolved D. TRBV23-1 is an ORF for which the function is uncertain. CDR3 length: 15 residues. V was clipped by 3 bases and J by 1 base, with 12 bases between them. CDR3 protein: CASSHEGIGNTEAFF. CDR3 DNA sequence: TGCGCCAGCAGTCACGAGGGTATCGGGAACACTGAAGCTTTCTTT.

This clone was seen just once. The CDR3 loop is CASTPDRALPLHF. In DNA, the CDR3 is TGTGCCAGCACCCCGGACAGGGCCCTACCCCTCCACTTT. J is TRBJ1-6 and V is TRBV6-5, with 8 nucleotides matching TRBD1. The CDR3 has 13 amino acids. V gave up 7 bases and J gave up 12 bases; unmatched junction bases: 8. Germline lookup yields CDR1 MNHEY and CDR2 SVGAGI.

This sequence joins TRBV5-1 and TRBJ2-1; 11 bases line up with TRBD2. Germline loops: CDR1 SGHRS, CDR2 YFSETQ. V was pared by 0 bases and J by 4 bases, with 12 bases of the junction left unmatched. The CDR3 is 19 amino acids. The CDR3 DNA follows: TGCGCCAGCAGCTTGGGTACGGCTAGCGGGAGGAATTTTTACAATGAGCAGTTCTTC. Amino acids: CASSLGTASGRNFYNEQFF.